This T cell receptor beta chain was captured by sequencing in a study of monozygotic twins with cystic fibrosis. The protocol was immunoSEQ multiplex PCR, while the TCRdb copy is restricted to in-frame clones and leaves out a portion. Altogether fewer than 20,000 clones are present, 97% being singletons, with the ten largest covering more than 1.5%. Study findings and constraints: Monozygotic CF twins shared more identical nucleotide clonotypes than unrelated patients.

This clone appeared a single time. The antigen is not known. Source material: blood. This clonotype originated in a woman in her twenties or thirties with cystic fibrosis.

The CDR3 here is CASRAQGVYGYTF. The DNA of the CDR3 is TGTGCCAGCAGGGCACAGGGGGTCTATGGCTACACCTTC. V usage is TRBV28 and J usage is TRBJ1-2, with 8 bases fitting TRBD1. Germline-derived CDR1 and CDR2 are MDHEN and SYDVKM. This CDR3 is 13 amino acids long. V dropped 6 bases and J dropped 4; count of bases not matched to a gene: 4.